The 13 T cell receptor beta chains listed next were all sequenced from one sample in a study of T cells after yellow fever vaccination. MiXCR was run by TCRdb on the 5' RACE reads, yielding one entry per CDR3 protein. The sample contains more than 95,000 distinct CDR3 sequences, roughly 10% of which appear only once. Sequencing used CD8+ T cells sorted from PBMCs, obtained on the day of the yellow fever booster vaccination. Receptor source: a young man who received the YFV17D yellow fever vaccine.

The genes are TRBV29-1 and TRBJ1-3; D is possibly TRBD1 (6 bases). The V end was cut by 7 bases, the J end by 8 bases, with 15 bases between. The V gene's germline CDR1 is SQVTM and CDR2 ANQGSEA. This CDR3 spans 12 amino acids. The CDR3 nucleotides read TGCAGCGCAACCAGGGGTGTTGACACCATATATTTT. Amino acid sequence: CSATRGVDTIYF.

The chain combines TRBV12-3 or TRBV12-4 with TRBJ2-3; 9 positions match TRBD2. The CDR3 extends over 14 amino acids. V trimming: 5 bases; J trimming: 4 bases; junction bases outside the gene matches: 4. Here the CDR3 reads CASSLRGGADTQYF. CDR3 DNA sequence: TGTGCCAGCAGTCTGCGGGGGGGCGCAGATACGCAGTATTTT.

V and J are TRBV20-1 and TRBJ1-4, with a possible D match to TRBD1 (5 bases). Germline loops: CDR1 DFQATT, CDR2 SNEGSKA (reference sequence). The CDR3 extends over 14 amino acids. V dropped 0 bases and J dropped 8 bases, with 13 bases sitting between them. The CDR3 sequence is CSARDLQGDEKLFF. DNA for the CDR3: TGCAGTGCTAGAGATCTCCAGGGCGACGAAAAACTGTTTTTT.

This clonotype was picked up a small number of times. This rearrangement joins TRBV20-1 to TRBJ1-2; D not resolved. The V end lost 1 base, the J end lost 2 bases, and 8 bases lay between the germline ends. CDR3 length equals 13 residues. Germline V gene sequence: CDR1 DFQATT, CDR2 SNEGSKA (reference sequence). CDR3 amino acids: CSARGRENYGYTF. The CDR3 DNA is TGCAGTGCTAGAGGCCGGGAGAACTATGGCTACACCTTC.

The chain carries TRBV4-3 and TRBJ2-2; D gene uncertain. Per the germline V gene, CDR1 is LGHNA and CDR2 is YSLEER. The CDR3 loop spans 17 amino acids. V lost 0 bases and J lost 6, with 17 bases in between. CDR3 in amino acids: CASSQDLGYSIPGELFF. CDR3 bases: TGCGCCAGCAGCCAAGATCTGGGCTATTCTATTCCCGGGGAGCTGTTTTTT.

The V call is TRBV4-1, the J call TRBJ1-5; D is unclear. The V gene's germline CDR1 is MGHRA and CDR2 YSYEKL. This CDR3 region has 15 residues. Trimming stripped 2 bases from V and 9 bases from J, with 17 bases between. CDR3 protein: CASSQLRGPVWPQHF. For the CDR3, the DNA is TGCGCCAGCAGCCAACTAAGAGGGCCGGTTTGGCCCCAGCATTTT.

This clonotype showed up just a few times. The chain combines TRBV27 with TRBJ1-1; D ambiguous. The CDR3 is 15 amino acids. In germline, CDR1 is MNHEY, CDR2 SMNVEV (reference sequence). Between the trimmed V and J ends, which lost 4 bases and 6 bases, there was a span of 18 bases. This CDR3 reads CASSSGVYMASEAFF. The CDR3 DNA reads TGTGCCAGCAGTTCCGGGGTTTACATGGCCTCTGAAGCTTTCTTT.

This clonotype was detected only a few times. This rearrangement joins TRBV4-3 to TRBJ2-1, with 14 bases that match TRBD2. Germline V CDR1 and CDR2: LGHNA, YSLEER. V trimming: 5 bases; J trimming: 5 bases; junction bases outside the gene matches: 2. The CDR3 spans 15 residues. CDR3 DNA: TGCGCCAGCAGCGAGGGACTAGCGGGGGACAATGAGCAGTTCTTC. This codes for CASSEGLAGDNEQFF.

The CDR3 DNA reads as TGTGCCAGCAGCGAGCCGGACAGGAGCTCTGAAGCTTTCTTT. Amino acid sequence: CASSEPDRSSEAFF. This rearrangement joins TRBV5-4 to TRBJ1-1; 7 bases agree with TRBD1. Germline CDR1 SGHNT, CDR2 YYREEE (reference sequence). The CDR3 spans 14 residues. V was pared by 4 bases and J by 6 bases, with 9 bases of the junction left unmatched.

The chain employs TRBV7-8 and TRBJ2-1; 10 nucleotides agree with TRBD2. V was pared by 1 base and J by 2 bases, with 23 bases of the junction left unmatched. The CDR3 has 23 amino acids. The germline V gene has CDR1 SGHVS and CDR2 FQNEAQ. The CDR3 protein is CASSLVAGGSGGEWERAYNEQFF. The CDR3 bases are TGTGCCAGCAGCTTAGTAGCGGGGGGCTCGGGGGGAGAGTGGGAGAGAGCCTACAATGAGCAGTTCTTC.

This clonotype was detected many times. The J gene is TRBJ1-1, the V gene TRBV6-5; D uncertain. V was cut by 0 bases and J by 3 bases, with 8 bases left in between. The germline CDR1 and CDR2 sequences are MNHEY and SVGAGI. The CDR3 contains 14 residues. CDR3 region: CASSYSNTYTEAFF. CDR3 DNA sequence: TGTGCCAGCAGTTACTCGAACACCTACACTGAAGCTTTCTTT.

V usage is TRBV7-9 and J usage is TRBJ1-2; 8 bases agree with TRBD1. The germline CDR1 and CDR2 sequences are SEHNR and FQNEAQ (reference sequence). The CDR3 is made up of 14 amino acids. Trimming removed 5 bases from V and 2 bases from J; junction bases left unmatched: 4. CDR3 sequence reads: CASSRTGSNYGYTF. The CDR3 coding sequence is TGTGCCAGCAGCCGGACAGGGTCAAACTATGGCTACACCTTC.

In its sample, this clonotype was seen many times. J is TRBJ2-1 and V is TRBV12-3 or TRBV12-4; the D is unclear. The CDR3 consists of 12 residues. V was cut by 1 base and J by 3 bases, with 1 base left in between. The CDR3: CASSLVYNEQFF. The DNA for the CDR3 is TGTGCCAGCAGTTTAGTCTACAATGAGCAGTTCTTC.